The 5 T cell receptor beta chains presented below share a single source sample, sequenced in a study of T cell changes during pregnancy in multiple sclerosis. Sequencing was performed with immunoSEQ multiplex PCR; in TCRdb, only in-frame clones are kept and a portion is missing. The sample holds 100,000 to 140,000 clones; less than 95% are singletons and the top ten take 0.78%. Specimen: peripheral blood, collected in the third trimester of pregnancy. The receptors were gathered from a female donor in good health, enrolled as a control in a pregnancy study.

J is TRBJ1-3 and V is TRBV5-1; D call uncertain. The V gene's germline CDR1 is SGHRS and CDR2 YFSETQ. The CDR3 totals 16 residues. The V gene lost 1 base and the J gene lost 4 bases, with 15 bases spanning the gap. CDR3 residues: CASSLLQTQAGNTIYF. The CDR3 DNA reads as TGCGCCAGCAGCTTGCTTCAAACTCAAGCGGGAAACACCATATATTTT.

The rearrangement joins TRBV4-1 to TRBJ1-1; D unresolved. The V gene lost 0 bases and the J gene lost 2 bases, with 10 bases spanning the gap. Germline V gene sequence: CDR1 MGHRA, CDR2 YSYEKL. The CDR3 is made up of 15 amino acids. CDR3 protein: CASSQDPGKNTEAFF. The CDR3 bases are TGCGCCAGCAGCCAAGATCCGGGGAAAAACACTGAAGCTTTCTTT.

This clone was picked up one time. The rearrangement uses TRBV27 and TRBJ2-7; TRBD1 matches at 11 bases. Germline V lookup: CDR1 MNHEY, CDR2 SMNVEV (reference sequence). Losses at the gene ends were 7 bases for V and 6 bases for J; bases not matched to a gene: 8. CDR3 size: 14 residues. CDR3 protein: CASKRTGGAVEQYF. CDR3 DNA: TGTGCCAGCAAGAGGACAGGGGGCGCGGTCGAGCAGTACTTC.

The gene calls are TRBV12-5 and TRBJ1-5; 12 positions agree with TRBD1. Germline lookup yields CDR1 LGHNT and CDR2 FRNRAP. The trim removed 0 bases at V and 6 bases at J, leaving 12 bases unmatched. The CDR3 has 19 residues. In DNA form, the CDR3 reads TGTGCTAGTGGTTTGGTACTAGGGACAGGGGGCGTCTTATCTCAGCCCCAGCATTTT. Translated: CASGLVLGTGGVLSQPQHF.

This clone showed up just once. The CDR3 spells CAIFAGSSYNSPLHF. CDR3 nucleotide sequence: TGTGCCATCTTCGCCGGTAGCTCCTATAATTCACCCCTCCACTTT. This chain connects TRBV10-3 to TRBJ1-6; D is uncertain. From germline, CDR1 is ENHRY and CDR2 SYGVKD. V shed 8 bases and J shed 0 bases, with 11 bases lying between them. The CDR3 contains 15 residues.